This section outlines one T cell receptor beta chain sequence together with its context. Clones were sequenced by immunoSEQ multiplex PCR, and TCRdb holds only the in-frame ones, with some missing. The sample lists approximately 400,000 clones, 85% to 95% occurring once. This specimen belongs to a study of shared T cell receptors in the human thymus. This CDR3 has 14 amino acids. Germline loops: CDR1 ENHRY, CDR2 SYGVKD. The V and J ends lost 5 bases and 2 bases, in that order; junction bases with no gene match: 4. Sequencing was carried out using thymocytes. The sequence was collected from a human donor. The gene calls are TRBV10-3 and TRBJ1-1; 8 nucleotides match TRBD1. The CDR3 coding sequence is TGTGCCATCAGTCGGACAGGGCCTAACACTGAAGCTTTCTTT. This gives the protein CAISRTGPNTEAFF.